The entry that follows covers one T cell receptor (beta chain) sequence. Antigen: not known. At one of its ends the junction is not consistent with the germline gene, which may arise from a read error. The sample belongs to a study of T cell responses to AZD1222 COVID-19 vaccine. The wider study: Pooled together were second doses at about 4 or about 12 weeks.

Some clones are missing from TCRdb's copy, which holds only in-frame ones; the method was immunoSEQ multiplex PCR. The data show 110,000 to 150,000 clones, roughly 90% seen once. Study-wide findings and caveats: The donors showed a predominance of white British ancestry and of females, with possible underestimation of clonal diversity.

This clonotype was obtained from an adult in good health. Specimen: peripheral blood, collected on day 0 of AZD1222 vaccination.

The CDR3 bases are TGTGCCAGCAGTTTATTGAGACAGGGTGGAAAGATTTTT. Protein product: CASSLLRQGGKIF. The rearrangement links TRBV28 to TRBJ1-4; TRBD1 matches at 7 bases. The CDR3 totals 13 residues. The germline V gene encodes CDR1 MDHEN and CDR2 SYDVKM.